The sequence of this T cell receptor beta chain was determined in a study of T cell responses to AZD1222 COVID-19 vaccine. The data were produced by immunoSEQ multiplex PCR, yet TCRdb's version contains in-frame clones alone and is incomplete. This sample yields 130,000 to 150,000 clones, of which approximately 94% are seen a single time; about 1.9% belongs to the top ten. Overall study findings and caveats: Samples come after the peak T cell response, not at day 14.

This clone has just one count. The antigen remains undetermined. V was pared by 5 bases and J by 9 bases, with 1 base of the junction left unmatched. This CDR3 is 13 amino acids long. The germline V gene has CDR1 LNHDA and CDR2 SQIVND (reference sequence). The receptor was derived from an adult in good health. This sample comprised peripheral blood, obtained on day 0 of AZD1222 vaccination. The rearrangement links TRBV19 to TRBJ1-6, with TRBD1 matching over 10 bases. The CDR3 spells CASSGQGVSPLHF. In DNA form, the CDR3 reads TGTGCCAGTAGTGGACAGGGGGTTTCACCCCTCCACTTT. Together with reference TRBV19 and TRBJ1-6, the CDR3 gives the full variable domain: DGGITQSPKYLFRKEGQNVTLSCEQNLNHDAMYWYRQDPGQGLRLIYYSQIVNDFQKGDIAEGYSVSREKKESFPLTVTSAQKNPTAFYLCASSGQGVSPLHFGNGTRLTVT.